This T cell receptor (beta chain) was sequenced in a study of shared clonotypes between healthy human individuals. Regarding the study as a whole: Across subsets, estimated richness was generally greater for naive than for memory populations.

Naive CD8 isolation took CD45RO-negative cells positively selected for CCR7 and excluded terminally differentiated effector memory CD45RA+ cells. Donation came from healthy HIV-negative adults that had no recent acute infections or vaccinations. As for this clone: Its target is not known.

V shed 0 bases and J 6 bases; nucleotides not matched to a gene: 8. There are 15 residues in the CDR3. Germline loops: CDR1 SGDLS, CDR2 YYNGEE. Replicate sorted-subset PCRs were loaded with approximately 200 ng DNA, tens of thousands of T cell genomes. Some clones are missing from TCRdb's copy, which holds only in-frame ones; the method was immunoSEQ multiplex PCR. This table has hundreds of thousands of clones, about 96% appearing once. Sequencing was carried out using naive CD8+ T cells sorted from blood. The chain employs TRBV9 and TRBJ2-7; 8 bases are a match to TRBD2. The TCR originated in a man in his thirties or forties in good health. CDR3 DNA: TGTGCCAGCAGCGTAGCGGGACTAGGCGATTCCGAGCAGTACTTC. It is translated as CASSVAGLGDSEQYF.